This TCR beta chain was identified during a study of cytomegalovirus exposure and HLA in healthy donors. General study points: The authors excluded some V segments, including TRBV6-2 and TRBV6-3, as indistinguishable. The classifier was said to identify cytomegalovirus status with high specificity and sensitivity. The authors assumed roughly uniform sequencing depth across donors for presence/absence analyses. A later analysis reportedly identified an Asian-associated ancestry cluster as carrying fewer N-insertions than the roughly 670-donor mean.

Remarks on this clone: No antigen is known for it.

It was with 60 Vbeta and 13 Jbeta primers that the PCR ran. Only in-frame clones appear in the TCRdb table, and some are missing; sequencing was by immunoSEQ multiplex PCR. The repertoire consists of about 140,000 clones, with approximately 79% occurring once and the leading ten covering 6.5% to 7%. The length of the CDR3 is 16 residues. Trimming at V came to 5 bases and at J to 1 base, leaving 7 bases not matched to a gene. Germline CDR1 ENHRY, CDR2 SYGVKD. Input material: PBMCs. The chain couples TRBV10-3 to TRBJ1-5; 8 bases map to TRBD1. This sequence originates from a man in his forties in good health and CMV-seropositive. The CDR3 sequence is CAISPSDRASNQPQHF. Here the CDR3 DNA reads TGTGCCATCAGTCCCTCGGACAGGGCGAGCAATCAGCCCCAGCATTTT.